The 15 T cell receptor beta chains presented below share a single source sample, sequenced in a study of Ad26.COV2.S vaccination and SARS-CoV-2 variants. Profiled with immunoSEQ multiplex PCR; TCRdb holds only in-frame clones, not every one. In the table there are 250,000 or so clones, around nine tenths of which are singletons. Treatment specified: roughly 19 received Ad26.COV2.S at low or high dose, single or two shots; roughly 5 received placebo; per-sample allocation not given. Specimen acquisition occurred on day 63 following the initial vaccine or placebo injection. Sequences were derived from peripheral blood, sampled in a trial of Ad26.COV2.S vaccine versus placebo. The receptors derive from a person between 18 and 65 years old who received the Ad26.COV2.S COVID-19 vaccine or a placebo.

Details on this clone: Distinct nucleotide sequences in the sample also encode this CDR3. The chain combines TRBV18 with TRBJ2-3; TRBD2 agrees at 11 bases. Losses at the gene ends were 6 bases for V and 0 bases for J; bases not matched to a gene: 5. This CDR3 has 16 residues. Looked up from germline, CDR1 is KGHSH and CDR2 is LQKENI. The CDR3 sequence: CASSPLAGGSTDTQYF. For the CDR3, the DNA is TGTGCCAGCTCCCCTCTAGCGGGGGGTAGCACAGATACGCAGTATTTT.

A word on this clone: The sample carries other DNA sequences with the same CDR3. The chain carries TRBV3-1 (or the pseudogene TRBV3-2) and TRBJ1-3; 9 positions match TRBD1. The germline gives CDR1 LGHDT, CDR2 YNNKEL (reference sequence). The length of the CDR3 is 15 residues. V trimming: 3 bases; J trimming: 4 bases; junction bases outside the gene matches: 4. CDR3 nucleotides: TGTGCCAGCAGCCATACCGGGACAGGGGGAAACACCATATATTTT. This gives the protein CASSHTGTGGNTIYF.

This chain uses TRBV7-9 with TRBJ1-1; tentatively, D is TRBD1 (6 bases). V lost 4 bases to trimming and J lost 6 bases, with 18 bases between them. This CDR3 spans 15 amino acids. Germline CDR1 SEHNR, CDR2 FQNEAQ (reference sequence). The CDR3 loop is CASSSNRDIYPEAFF. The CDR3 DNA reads TGTGCCAGCAGCTCCAACCGGGACATCTACCCTGAAGCTTTCTTT. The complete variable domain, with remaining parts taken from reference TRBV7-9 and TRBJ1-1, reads DTGVSQNPRHKITKRGQNVTFRCDPISEHNRLYWYRQTLGQGPEFLTYFQNEAQLEKSRLLSDRFSAERPKGSFSTLEIQRTEQGDSAMYLCASSSNRDIYPEAFFGQGTRLTVV.

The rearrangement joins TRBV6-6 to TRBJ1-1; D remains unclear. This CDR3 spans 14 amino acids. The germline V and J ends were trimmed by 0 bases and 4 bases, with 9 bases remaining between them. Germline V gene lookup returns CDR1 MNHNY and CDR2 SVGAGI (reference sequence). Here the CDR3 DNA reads TGTGCCAGCAGTTACTCACAGCTCGGCACTGAAGCTTTCTTT. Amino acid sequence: CASSYSQLGTEAFF.

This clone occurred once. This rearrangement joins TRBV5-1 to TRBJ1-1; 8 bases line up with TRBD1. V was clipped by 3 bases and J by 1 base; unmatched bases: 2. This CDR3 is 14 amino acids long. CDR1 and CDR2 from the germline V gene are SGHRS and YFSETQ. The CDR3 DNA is TGCGCCAGCAGCTGGGGACAGGAGAACACTGAAGCTTTCTTT. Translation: CASSWGQENTEAFF.

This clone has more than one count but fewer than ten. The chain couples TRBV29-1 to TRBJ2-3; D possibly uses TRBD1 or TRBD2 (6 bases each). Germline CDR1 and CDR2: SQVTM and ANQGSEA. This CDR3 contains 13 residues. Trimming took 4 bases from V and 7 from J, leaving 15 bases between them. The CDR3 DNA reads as TGCAGCGTTGTCACCGGAGGGGGATATACGCAGTATTTT. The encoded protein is CSVVTGGGYTQYF.

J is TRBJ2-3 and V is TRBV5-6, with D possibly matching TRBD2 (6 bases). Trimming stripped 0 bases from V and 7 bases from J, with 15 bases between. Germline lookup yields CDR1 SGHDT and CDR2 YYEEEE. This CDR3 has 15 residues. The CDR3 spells CASSLAGVSGHTQYF. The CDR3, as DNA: TGTGCCAGCAGCTTGGCGGGAGTAAGTGGCCATACGCAGTATTTT.

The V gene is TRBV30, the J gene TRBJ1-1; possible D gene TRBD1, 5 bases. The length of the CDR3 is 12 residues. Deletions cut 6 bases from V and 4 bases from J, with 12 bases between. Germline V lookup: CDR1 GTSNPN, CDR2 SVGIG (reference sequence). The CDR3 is CACDWGGTEAFF. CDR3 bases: TGTGCCTGCGACTGGGGGGGCACTGAAGCTTTCTTT. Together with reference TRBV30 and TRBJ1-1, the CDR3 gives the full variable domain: SQTIHQWPATLVQPVGSPLSLECTVEGTSNPNLYWYRQAAGRGLQLLFYSVGIGQISSEVPQNLSASRPQDRQFILSSKKLLLSDSGFYLCACDWGGTEAFFGQGTRLTVV.

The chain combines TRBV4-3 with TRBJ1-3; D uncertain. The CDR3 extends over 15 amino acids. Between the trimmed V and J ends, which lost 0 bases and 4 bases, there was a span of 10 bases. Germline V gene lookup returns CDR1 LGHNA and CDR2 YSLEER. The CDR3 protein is CASSQDGRSGNTIYF. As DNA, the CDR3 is TGCGCCAGCAGCCAAGATGGGCGGTCCGGAAACACCATATATTTT.

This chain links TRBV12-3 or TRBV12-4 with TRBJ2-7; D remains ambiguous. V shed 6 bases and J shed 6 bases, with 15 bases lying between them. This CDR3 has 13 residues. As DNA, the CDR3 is TGTGCCAGCAGCCCTCTCATGCCCCCCGAGCAGTACTTC. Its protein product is CASSPLMPPEQYF.

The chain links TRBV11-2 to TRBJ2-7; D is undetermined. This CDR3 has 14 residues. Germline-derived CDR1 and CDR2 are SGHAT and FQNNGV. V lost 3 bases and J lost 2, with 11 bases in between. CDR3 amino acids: CASSFGRTTYEQYF. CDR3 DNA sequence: TGTGCCAGCAGCTTTGGGCGAACGACCTACGAGCAGTACTTC.

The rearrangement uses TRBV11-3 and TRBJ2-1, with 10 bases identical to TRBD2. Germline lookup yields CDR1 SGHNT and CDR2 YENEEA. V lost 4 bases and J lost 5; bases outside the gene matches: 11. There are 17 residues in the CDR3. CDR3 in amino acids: CASSSDPGLALNNEQFF. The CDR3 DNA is TGTGCCAGCAGCTCAGATCCGGGACTAGCGTTGAACAATGAGCAGTTCTTC.

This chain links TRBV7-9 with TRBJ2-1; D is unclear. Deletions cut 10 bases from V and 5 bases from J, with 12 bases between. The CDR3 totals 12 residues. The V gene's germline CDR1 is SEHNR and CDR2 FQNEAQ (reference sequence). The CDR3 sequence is CATHRTDNEQFF. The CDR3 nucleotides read TGTGCCACACATAGGACGGACAATGAGCAGTTCTTC.

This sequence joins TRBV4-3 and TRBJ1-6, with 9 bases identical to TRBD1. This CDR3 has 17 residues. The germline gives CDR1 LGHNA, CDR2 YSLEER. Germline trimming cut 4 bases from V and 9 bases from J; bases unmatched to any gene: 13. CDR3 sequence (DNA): TGCGCCAGCAGCCGAGGGCTTGGGGACAGGGTGAGTTCACCCCTCCACTTT. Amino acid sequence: CASSRGLGDRVSSPLHF.

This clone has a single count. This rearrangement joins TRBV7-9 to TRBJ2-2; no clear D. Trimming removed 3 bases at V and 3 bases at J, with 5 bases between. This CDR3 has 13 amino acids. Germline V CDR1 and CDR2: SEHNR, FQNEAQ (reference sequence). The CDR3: CASSFMDTGELFF. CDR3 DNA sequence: TGTGCCAGCAGCTTTATGGACACCGGGGAGCTGTTTTTT.